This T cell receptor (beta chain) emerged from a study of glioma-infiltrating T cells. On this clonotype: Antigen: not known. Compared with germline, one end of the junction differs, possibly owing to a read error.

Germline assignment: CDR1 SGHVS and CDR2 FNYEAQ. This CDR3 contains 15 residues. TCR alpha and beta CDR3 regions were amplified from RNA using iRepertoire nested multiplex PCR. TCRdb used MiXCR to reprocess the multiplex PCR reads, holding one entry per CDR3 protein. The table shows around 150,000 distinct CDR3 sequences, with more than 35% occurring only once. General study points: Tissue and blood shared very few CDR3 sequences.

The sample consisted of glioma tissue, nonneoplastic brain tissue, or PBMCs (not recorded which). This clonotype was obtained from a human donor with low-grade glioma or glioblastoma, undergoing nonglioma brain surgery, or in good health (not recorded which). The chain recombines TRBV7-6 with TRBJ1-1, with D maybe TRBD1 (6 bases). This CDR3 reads CARSPGRGLDTEAFF. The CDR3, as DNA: TGTGCCCGCAGCCCCGGCAGGGGTCTGGACACTGAAGCTTTCTTT. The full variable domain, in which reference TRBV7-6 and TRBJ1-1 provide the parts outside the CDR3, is GAGVSQSPRYKVTKRGQDVALRCDPISGHVSLYWYRQALGQGPEFLTYFNYEAQQDKSGLPNDRFSAERPEGSISTLTIQRTEQRDSAMYRCARSPGRGLDTEAFFGQGTRLTVV.